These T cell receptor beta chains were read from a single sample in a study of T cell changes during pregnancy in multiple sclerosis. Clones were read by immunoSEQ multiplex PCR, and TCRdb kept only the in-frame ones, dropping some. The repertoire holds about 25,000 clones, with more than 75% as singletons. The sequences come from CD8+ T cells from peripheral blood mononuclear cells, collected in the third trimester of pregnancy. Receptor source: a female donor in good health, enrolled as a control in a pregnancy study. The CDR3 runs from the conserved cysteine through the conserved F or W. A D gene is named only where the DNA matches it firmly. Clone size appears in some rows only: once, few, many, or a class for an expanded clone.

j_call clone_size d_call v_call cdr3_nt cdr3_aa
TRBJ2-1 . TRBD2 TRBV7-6 TGTGCCAGCAGCCTCCCTGGACTAGCCAATACGATCTACAATGAGCAGTTCTTC CASSLPGLANTIYNEQFF
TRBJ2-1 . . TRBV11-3 TGTGCCAGCAGCTTAGGGTGGGCTGATTACAATGAGCAGTTCTTC CASSLGWADYNEQFF
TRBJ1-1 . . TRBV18 TGTGCCAGCTCACCATCGGCAGGAGGACGAGAAACTGAAGCTTTCTTT CASSPSAGGRETEAFF
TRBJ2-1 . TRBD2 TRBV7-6 TGTGCCAGCAGCAGCACTAGCGGCGGGGAGAGTGAGCAGTTCTTC CASSSTSGGESEQFF
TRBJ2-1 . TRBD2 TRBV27 TGTGCCAGCAGTTTATCAGTAGCGGGACCCCTAGGTAATGAGCAGTTCTTC CASSLSVAGPLGNEQFF
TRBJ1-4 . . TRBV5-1 TGCGCCAGCAGCTTTGAAGGGGCAACTAATGAAAAACTGTTTTTT CASSFEGATNEKLFF
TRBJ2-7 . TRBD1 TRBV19 TGTGCCAGTAGCACCAGACAGGGTGCCGACGAGCAGTACTTC CASSTRQGADEQYF
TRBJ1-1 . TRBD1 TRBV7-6 TGTGCCAGCAGCTACGGACAGGGGGGGACGAACACTGAAGCTTTCTTT CASSYGQGGTNTEAFF
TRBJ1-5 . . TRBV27 TGTGCCAGCAGTGGTAGGGGCCAACCCCAGCATTTT CASSGRGQPQHF
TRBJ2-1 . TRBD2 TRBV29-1 TGCAGCGTTGAAGATCGACTAGCGGGAATCATCGGCAATGAGCAGTTCTTC CSVEDRLAGIIGNEQFF
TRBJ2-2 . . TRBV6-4 TGTGCCAGCACCCCGGAAGGGGGCACCGGGGAGCTGTTTTTT CASTPEGGTGELFF
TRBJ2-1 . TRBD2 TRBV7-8 TGTGCCAGCAGCTTAGCGGGTAGCGGGGGGGTGGATGAGCAGTTCTTC CASSLAGSGGVDEQFF
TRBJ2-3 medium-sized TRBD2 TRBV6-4 TGTGCCAGCAGTGAGTTGGCTAGCGGGAGTGGCACAGATACGCAGTATTTT CASSELASGSGTDTQYF
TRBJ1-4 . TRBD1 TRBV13 TGTGCCAGCAGCTCCGCAGGTGGACAGGGTGGGGAAAAACTGTTTTTT CASSSAGGQGGEKLFF
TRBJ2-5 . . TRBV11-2 TGTGCCAGCAGCTTAGATTTGTTAGGGCAGGGAGAGACCCAGTACTTC CASSLDLLGQGETQYF
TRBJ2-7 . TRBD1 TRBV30 TGTGCCTGGAGTCATGGGACAGGGAAAGAGCAGTACTTC CAWSHGTGKEQYF
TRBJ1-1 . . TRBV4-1 TGCGCCAGCAGCAAATCGGACAGTATGAACACTGAAGCTTTCTTT CASSKSDSMNTEAFF
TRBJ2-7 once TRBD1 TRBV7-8 TGTGCCAGCAGCTTAGGAGGGACAGCTGATGAGACCTACGAGCAGTACTTC CASSLGGTADETYEQYF
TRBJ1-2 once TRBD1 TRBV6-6 TGTGCCAGCATGGCAGGGGGCGCAGCTGGCTACACCTTC CASMAGGAAGYTF
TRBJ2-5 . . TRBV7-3 TGTGCCAGCAGCTTAGATACTTTGTACGAGACCCAGTACTTC CASSLDTLYETQYF
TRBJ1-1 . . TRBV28 TGTGCCAGCAGTTTAGCCTCACAGGGGAACACTGAAGCTTTCTTT CASSLASQGNTEAFF
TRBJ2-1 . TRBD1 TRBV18 TGTGCCAGCTCACCAGGAGCAGGGGGCCCCTACAATGAGCAGTTCTTC CASSPGAGGPYNEQFF
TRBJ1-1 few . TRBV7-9 TGTGCCAGCCAGAAGGGAGATCACACTGAAGCTTTCTTT CASQKGDHTEAFF
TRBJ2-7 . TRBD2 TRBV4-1 TGCGCCAGCAGCCAAGGGGGACTAGCGGGAGGCTCCTACGAGCAGTACTTC CASSQGGLAGGSYEQYF
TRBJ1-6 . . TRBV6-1 TGTGCCAGCAGTGAAACAACAGATAATTCACCCCTCCACTTT CASSETTDNSPLHF
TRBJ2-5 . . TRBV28 TGTGCCAGCAACAAGTGGCGGGATGGAGAGACCCAGTACTTC CASNKWRDGETQYF
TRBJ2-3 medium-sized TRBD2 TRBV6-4 TGTGCCAGCAGTCGGACTAGTGAAGATACGCAGTATTTT CASSRTSEDTQYF
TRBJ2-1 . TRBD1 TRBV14 TGTGCCAGCAGGCAAACGGGACAGGCATACAATGAGCAGTTCTTC CASRQTGQAYNEQFF
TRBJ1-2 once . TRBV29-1 TGCAGCGTCGCAGACGGGGATGGCTACACCTTC CSVADGDGYTF
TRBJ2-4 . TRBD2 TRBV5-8 TGTGCCAGCAGCCTGGGAGGCGGGAGTGGGGACATTCAGTACTTC CASSLGGGSGDIQYF
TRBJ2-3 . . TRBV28 TGTGCCAGCACCCTAAGCGGGAGCACAGATACGCAGTATTTT CASTLSGSTDTQYF
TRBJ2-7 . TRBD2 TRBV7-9 TGTGCCAGCCGGGAGGGATACGAGCAGTACTTC CASREGYEQYF
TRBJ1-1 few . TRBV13 TGTGCCAGCAGCTCAAACAGGGTCCCTGAAGCTTTCTTT CASSSNRVPEAFF
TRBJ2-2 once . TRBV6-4 TGTGCCAGCAGTGACTCCCCGGGAGAAGGCGGGGAGCTGTTTTTT CASSDSPGEGGELFF
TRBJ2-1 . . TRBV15 TGTGCCACCAGCCCTAAGGGGCGGGATTGGGATGAGCAGTTCTTC CATSPKGRDWDEQFF
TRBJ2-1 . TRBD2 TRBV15 TGTGCCACCAGCAGAGAGGGACTAGCGGGAGTTAATGAGCAGTTCTTC CATSREGLAGVNEQFF
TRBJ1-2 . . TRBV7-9 TGTGCCAGCAGCTTCGGAGATGGCTACACCTTC CASSFGDGYTF
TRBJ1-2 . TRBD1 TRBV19 TGTGCCAGTAGTAACGGGGACAGGGCTTACGGCTACACCTTC CASSNGDRAYGYTF
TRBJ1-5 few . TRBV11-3 TGTGCCAGCAGCTTTTGGGCAGAAACTTACAATCAGCCCCAGCATTTT CASSFWAETYNQPQHF
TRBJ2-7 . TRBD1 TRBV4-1 TGCGCCAGCAGCCAAGAACCGACAGGGGCCTACGAGCAGTACTTC CASSQEPTGAYEQYF
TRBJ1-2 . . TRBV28 TGTGCCAGCAGTTTGGGGGAGGGGAACTATGGCTACACCTTC CASSLGEGNYGYTF
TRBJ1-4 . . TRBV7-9 TGTGCCAGCAGCTTAGAGAGTAAGGAAAAACTGTTTTTT CASSLESKEKLFF
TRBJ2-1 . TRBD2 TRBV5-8 TGTGCCAGCAGCTTAGCGGGGGTCCTCTACATTGAGCAGTTCTTC CASSLAGVLYIEQFF
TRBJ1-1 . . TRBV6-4 TGTGCCAGCAGTGACACCGAACAGGGAAGAGCTTTCTTT CASSDTEQGRAFF
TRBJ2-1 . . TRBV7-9 TGTGCCAGCAGCCCGGACGGGGGCTACAATGAGCAGTTCTTC CASSPDGGYNEQFF
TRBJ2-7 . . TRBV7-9 TGTGCCAGCAGCAACCGACAGCTTAACGAGCAGTACTTC CASSNRQLNEQYF
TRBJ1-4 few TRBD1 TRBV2 TGTGCCAGCAATAGTTGGACAGGGGATGAAAAACTGTTTTTT CASNSWTGDEKLFF